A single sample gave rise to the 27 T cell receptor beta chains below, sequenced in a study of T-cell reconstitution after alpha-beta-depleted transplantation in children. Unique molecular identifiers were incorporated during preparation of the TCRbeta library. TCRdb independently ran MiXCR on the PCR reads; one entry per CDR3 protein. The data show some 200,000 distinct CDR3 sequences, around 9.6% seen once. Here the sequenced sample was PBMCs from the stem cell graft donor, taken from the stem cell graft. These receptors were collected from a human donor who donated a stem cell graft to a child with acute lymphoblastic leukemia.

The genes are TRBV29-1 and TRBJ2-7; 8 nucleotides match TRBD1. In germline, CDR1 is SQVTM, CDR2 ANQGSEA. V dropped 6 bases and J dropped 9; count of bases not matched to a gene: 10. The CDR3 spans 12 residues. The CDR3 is CSVYYRGFVQYF. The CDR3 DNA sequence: TGCAGCGTGTACTACAGGGGGTTCGTGCAGTACTTC.

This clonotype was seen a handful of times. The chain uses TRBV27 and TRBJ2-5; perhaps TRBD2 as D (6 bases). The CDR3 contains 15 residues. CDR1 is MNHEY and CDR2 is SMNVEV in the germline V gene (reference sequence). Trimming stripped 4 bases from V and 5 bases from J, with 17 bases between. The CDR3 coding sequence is TGTGCCAGCAGTTCGATCGGGGGTCCGTACGAGACCCAGTACTTC. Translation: CASSSIGGPYETQYF.

The CDR3 coding sequence is TGTGCCAGCAGCACAACGAGGGGGGGCTTCTCCTCAGATACGCAGTATTTT. The encoded protein is CASSTTRGGFSSDTQYF. The chain has TRBV7-2 and TRBJ2-3, with D possibly matching TRBD2 (7 bases). The CDR3 totals 17 residues. CDR1 is SGHTA and CDR2 is FQGNSA in the germline V gene. V lost 5 bases, J lost 4 bases, and 22 bases lay in between.

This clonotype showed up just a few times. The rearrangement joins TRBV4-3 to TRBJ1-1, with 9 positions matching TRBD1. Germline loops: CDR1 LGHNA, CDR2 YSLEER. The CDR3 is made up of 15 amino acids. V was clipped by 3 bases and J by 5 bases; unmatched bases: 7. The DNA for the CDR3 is TGCGCCAGCAGCCAGGACAGGGGAATGGGAACTGAAGCTTTCTTT. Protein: CASSQDRGMGTEAFF.

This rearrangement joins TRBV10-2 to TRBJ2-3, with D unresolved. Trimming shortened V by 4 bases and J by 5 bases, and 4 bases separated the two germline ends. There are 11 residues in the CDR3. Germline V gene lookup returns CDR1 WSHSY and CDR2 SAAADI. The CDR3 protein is CASSAVDTQYF. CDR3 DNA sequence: TGCGCCAGCAGTGCGGTAGATACGCAGTATTTT.

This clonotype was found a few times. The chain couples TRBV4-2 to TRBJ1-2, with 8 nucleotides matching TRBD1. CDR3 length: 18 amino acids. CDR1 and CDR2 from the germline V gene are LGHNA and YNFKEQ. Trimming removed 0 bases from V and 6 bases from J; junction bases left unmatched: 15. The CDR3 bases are TGTGCCAGCAGCCAAGAAGGTGTCGGGACAGGAGGGTTGGATGGCTACACCTTC. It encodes CASSQEGVGTGGLDGYTF.

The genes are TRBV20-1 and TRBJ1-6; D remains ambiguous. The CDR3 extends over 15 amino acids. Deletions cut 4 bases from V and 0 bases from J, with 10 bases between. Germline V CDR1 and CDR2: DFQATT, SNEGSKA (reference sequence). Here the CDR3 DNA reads TGCAGTGCTATACTACTGAGCTCCTATAATTCACCCCTCCACTTT. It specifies CSAILLSSYNSPLHF.

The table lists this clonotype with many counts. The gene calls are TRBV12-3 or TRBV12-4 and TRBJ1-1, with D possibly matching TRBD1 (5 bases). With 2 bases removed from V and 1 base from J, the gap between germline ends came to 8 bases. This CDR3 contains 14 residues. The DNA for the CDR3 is TGTGCCAGCAGTTTATGGCAGGGGAACACTGAAGCTTTCTTT. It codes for CASSLWQGNTEAFF.

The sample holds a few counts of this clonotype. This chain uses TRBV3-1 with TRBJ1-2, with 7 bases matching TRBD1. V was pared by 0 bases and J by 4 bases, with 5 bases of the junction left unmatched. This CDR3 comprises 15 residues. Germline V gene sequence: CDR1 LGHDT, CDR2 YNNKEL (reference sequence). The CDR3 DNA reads TGTGCCAGCAGCCAAGATACAGGGGCCACCTATGGCTACACCTTC. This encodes CASSQDTGATYGYTF. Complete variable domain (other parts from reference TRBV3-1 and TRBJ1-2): DTAVSQTPKYLVTQMGNDKSIKCEQNLGHDTMYWYKQDSKKFLKIMFSYNNKELIINETVPNRFSPKSPDKAHLNLHINSLELGDSAVYFCASSQDTGATYGYTFGSGTRLTVV.

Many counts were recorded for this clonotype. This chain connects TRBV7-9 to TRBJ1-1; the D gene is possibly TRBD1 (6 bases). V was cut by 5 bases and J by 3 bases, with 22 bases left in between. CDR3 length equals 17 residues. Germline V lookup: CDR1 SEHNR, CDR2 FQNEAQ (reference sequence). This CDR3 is CASSPSDGYREHTEAFF. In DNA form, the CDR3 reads TGTGCCAGCAGCCCCTCCGACGGGTACAGGGAACACACTGAAGCTTTCTTT.

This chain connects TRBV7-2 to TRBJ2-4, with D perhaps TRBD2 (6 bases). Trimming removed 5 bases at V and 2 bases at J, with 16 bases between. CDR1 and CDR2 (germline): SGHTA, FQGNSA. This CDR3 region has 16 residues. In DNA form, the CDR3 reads TGTGCCAGCAGCCCAAGCGGAGGGTTGACCAAAAACATTCAGTACTTC. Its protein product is CASSPSGGLTKNIQYF.

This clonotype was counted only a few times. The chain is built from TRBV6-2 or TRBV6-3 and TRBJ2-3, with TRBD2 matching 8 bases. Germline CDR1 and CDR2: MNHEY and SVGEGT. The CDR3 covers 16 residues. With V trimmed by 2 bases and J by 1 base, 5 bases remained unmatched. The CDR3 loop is CASSYPSGGGTDTQYF. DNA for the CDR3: TGTGCCAGCAGTTACCCAAGCGGGGGAGGCACAGATACGCAGTATTTT.

CDR3 sequence (DNA): TGTGCCAGCAGCCCCACCGGGGGCAGGACCACCATTTCACCCCTCCACTTT. Translated: CASSPTGGRTTISPLHF. The genes are TRBV6-1 and TRBJ1-6; possibly TRBD1 for D (6 bases). Trimming pared 6 bases from V and 9 bases from J, leaving 24 bases between. There are 17 residues in the CDR3. CDR1 is MNHNS and CDR2 is SASEGT in the germline V gene.

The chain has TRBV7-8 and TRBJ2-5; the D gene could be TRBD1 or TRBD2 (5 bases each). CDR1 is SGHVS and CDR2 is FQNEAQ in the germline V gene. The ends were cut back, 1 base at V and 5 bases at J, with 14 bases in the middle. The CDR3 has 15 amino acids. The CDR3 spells CASSLVEGRLETQYF. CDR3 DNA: TGTGCCAGCAGCTTAGTCGAGGGGCGTCTGGAGACCCAGTACTTC.

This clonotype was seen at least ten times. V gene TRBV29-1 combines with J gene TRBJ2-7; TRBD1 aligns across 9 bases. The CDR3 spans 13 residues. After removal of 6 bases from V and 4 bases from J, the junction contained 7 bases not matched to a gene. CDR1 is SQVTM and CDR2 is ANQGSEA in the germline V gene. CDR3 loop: CSVRRDRDYEQYF. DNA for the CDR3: TGCAGCGTCCGCCGGGACAGGGATTACGAGCAGTACTTC.

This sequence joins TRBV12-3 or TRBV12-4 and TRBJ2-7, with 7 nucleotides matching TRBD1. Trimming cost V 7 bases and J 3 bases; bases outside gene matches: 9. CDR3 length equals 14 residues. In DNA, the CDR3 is TGTGCCAGCAACCGCCATGGACAGGACTACGAGCAGTACTTC. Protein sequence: CASNRHGQDYEQYF.

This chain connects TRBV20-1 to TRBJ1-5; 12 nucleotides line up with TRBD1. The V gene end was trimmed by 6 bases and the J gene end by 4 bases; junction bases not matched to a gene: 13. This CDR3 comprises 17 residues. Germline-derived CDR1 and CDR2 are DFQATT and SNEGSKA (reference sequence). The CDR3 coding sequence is TGCAGTGCCGGTATGGGACAGGGGGCTTTCAGTAATCAGCCCCAGCATTTT. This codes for CSAGMGQGAFSNQPQHF.

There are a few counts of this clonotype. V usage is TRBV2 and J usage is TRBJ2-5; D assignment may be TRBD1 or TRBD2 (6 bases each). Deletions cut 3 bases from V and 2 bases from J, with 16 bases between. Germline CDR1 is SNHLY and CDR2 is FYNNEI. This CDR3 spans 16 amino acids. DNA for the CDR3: TGTGCCAGCAGTGAGAAGGGGGGCCGATTTCAAGAGACCCAGTACTTC. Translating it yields CASSEKGGRFQETQYF.

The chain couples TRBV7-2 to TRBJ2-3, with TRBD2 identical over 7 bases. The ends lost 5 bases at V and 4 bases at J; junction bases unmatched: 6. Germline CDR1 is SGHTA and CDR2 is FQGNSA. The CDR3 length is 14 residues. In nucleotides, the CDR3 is TGTGCCAGCAGCACGGGACTACCTGCAGATACGCAGTATTTT. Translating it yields CASSTGLPADTQYF.

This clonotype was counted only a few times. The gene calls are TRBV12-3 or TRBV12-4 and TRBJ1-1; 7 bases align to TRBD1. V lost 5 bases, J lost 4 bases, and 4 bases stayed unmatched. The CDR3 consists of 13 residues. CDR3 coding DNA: TGTGCCAGCAGTCCCGACAGGGCCACTGAAGCTTTCTTT. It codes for CASSPDRATEAFF.

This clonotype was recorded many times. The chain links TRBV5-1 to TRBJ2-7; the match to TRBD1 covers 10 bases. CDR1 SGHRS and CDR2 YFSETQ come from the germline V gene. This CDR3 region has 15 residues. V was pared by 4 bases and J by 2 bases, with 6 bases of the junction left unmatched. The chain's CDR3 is CASSQSGTGAYEQYF. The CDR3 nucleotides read TGCGCCAGCAGCCAATCGGGGACAGGGGCCTACGAGCAGTACTTC.

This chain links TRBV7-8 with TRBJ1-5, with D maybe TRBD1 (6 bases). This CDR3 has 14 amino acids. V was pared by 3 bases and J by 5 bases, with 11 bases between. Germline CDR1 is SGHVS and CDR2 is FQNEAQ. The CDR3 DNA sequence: TGTGCCAGCAGCTTGAGGGGGGCGGATCAGCCCCAGCATTTT. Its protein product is CASSLRGADQPQHF.

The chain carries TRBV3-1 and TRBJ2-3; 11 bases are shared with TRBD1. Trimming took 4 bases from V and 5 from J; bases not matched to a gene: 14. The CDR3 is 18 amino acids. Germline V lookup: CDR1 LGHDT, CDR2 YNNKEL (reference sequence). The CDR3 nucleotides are TGTGCCAGCAGCCTCTTTCTCCGGGACAGGGGGTCTGGAGATACGCAGTATTTT. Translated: CASSLFLRDRGSGDTQYF.

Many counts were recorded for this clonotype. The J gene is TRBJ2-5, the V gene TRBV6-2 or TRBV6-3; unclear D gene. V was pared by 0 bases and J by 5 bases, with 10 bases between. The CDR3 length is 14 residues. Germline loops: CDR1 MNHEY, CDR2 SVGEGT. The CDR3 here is CASSYSSSGETQYF. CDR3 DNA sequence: TGTGCCAGCAGTTACTCATCCAGTGGGGAGACCCAGTACTTC.

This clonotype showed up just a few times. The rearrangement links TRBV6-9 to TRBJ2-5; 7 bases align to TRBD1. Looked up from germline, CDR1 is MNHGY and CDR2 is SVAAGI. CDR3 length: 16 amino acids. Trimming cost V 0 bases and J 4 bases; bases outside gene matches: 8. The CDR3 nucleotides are TGTGCCAGCAGTTATTCTAAAAGGGGGCGTCGAGAGACCCAGTACTTC. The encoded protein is CASSYSKRGRRETQYF.

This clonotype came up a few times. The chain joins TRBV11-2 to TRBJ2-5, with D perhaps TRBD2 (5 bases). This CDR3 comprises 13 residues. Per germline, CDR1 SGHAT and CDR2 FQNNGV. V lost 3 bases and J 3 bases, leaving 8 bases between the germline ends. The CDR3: CASSFTGKETQYF. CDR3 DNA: TGTGCCAGCAGCTTCACGGGAAAAGAGACCCAGTACTTC.

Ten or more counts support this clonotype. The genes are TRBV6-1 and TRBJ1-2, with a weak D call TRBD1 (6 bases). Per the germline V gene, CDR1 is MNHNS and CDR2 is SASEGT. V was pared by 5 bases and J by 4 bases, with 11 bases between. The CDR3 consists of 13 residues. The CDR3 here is CASSPTGIYGYTF. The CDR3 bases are TGTGCCAGCAGTCCTACAGGGATCTATGGCTACACCTTC.